This record looks at one T cell receptor (beta chain) sequence and its context. Germline assignment: CDR1 MNHEY and CDR2 SVGAGI. V was pared by 6 bases and J by 6 bases, with 12 bases of the junction left unmatched. The CDR3 totals 15 residues. TCRdb's table, derived via immunoSEQ multiplex PCR, lists solely in-frame clones and lacks some. The profile shows around 6,000 clones, around 80% of them singletons. This record belongs to a study of T cell repertoires in ileal Crohn's disease. The source of this sequence is an adult with Crohn's disease. This chain links TRBV6-5 with TRBJ1-2; 8 bases align to TRBD1. Sequencing was performed on ileal tissue. The DNA for the CDR3 is TGTGCCAGCAGAGGCGACAGGGGCGTTTTGGATGGCTACACCTTC. It codes for CASRGDRGVLDGYTF.